The subject of this entry is one TCR beta chain. Its matching antigen is unknown. These data originate in a study of shared clonotypes between healthy human individuals. Cells designated naive CD8 were CD45RO-negative and were positively selected for CCR7, with terminally differentiated effector memory CD45RA+ cells excluded. Donors were healthy HIV-negative adults without recent acute infections or vaccinations. Adult Caucasians living in Nashville, Tennessee made up all of the donors. Data came from immunoSEQ multiplex PCR; TCRdb stores just in-frame clones and leaves some out. Among around 2.1 million clones listed, roughly 91% were seen once. Trimming removed 3 bases from V and 8 bases from J, with 10 bases in between. CDR1 is SGHVS and CDR2 is FQNEAQ in the germline V gene. This CDR3 spans 12 amino acids. Study results and caveats: A handful of donors shared 4.5% to 6.5% of their naive CD4 clonotypes.

This sequence was found in a man younger than 35 in good health. Some clones in this sample may be carry-over from other donors' samples. The sequencing sample was made of naive CD8+ T cells from PBMCs. The chain links TRBV7-8 to TRBJ1-1; D is unclear. The CDR3 nucleotides read TGTGCCAGCAGCTTTGTGTCGCACGAAGCTTTCTTT. Translated: CASSFVSHEAFF. The entire variable domain, with the rest obtained from reference TRBV7-8 and TRBJ1-1, is as follows: GAGVSQSPRYKVAKRGQDVALRCDPISGHVSLFWYQQALGQGPEFLTYFQNEAQLDKSGLPSDRFFAERPEGSVSTLKIQRTQQEDSAVYLCASSFVSHEAFFGQGTRLTVV.